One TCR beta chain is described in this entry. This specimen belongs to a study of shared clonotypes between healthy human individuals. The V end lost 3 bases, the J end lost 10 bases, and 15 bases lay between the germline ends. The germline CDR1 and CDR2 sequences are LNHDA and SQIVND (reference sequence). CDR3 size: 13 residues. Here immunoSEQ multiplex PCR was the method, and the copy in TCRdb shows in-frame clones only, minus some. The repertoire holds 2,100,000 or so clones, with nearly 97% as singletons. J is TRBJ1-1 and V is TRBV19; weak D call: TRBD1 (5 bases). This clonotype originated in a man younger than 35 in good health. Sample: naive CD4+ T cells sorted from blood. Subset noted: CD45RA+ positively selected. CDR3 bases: TGTGCCAGTAGTATCCGGTCGCAGGGTAGAGCTTTCTTT. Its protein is CASSIRSQGRAFF. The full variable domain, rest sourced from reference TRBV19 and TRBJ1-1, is DGGITQSPKYLFRKEGQNVTLSCEQNLNHDAMYWYRQDPGQGLRLIYYSQIVNDFQKGDIAEGYSVSREKKESFPLTVTSAQKNPTAFYLCASSIRSQGRAFFGQGTRLTVV.